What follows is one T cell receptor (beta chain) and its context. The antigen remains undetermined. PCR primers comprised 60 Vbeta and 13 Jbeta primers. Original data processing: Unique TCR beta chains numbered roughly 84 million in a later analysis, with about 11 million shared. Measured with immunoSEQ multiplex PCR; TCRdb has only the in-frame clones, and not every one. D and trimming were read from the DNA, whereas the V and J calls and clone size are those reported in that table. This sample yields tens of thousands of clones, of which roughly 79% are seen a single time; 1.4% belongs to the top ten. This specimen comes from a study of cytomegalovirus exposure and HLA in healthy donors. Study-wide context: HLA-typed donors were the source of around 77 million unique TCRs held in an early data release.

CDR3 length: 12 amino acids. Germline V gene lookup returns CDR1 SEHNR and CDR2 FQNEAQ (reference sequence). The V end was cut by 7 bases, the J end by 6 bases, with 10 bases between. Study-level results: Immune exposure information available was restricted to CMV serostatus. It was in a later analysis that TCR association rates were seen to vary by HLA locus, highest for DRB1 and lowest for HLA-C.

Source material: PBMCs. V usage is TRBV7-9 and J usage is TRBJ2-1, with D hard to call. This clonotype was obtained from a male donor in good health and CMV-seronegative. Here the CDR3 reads CASITYSNEQFF. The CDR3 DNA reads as TGTGCCAGCATTACTTACAGCAATGAGCAGTTCTTC.